This T cell receptor beta chain derives from a study of tumor-infiltrating lymphocytes in primary liver carcinoma. V was trimmed by 0 bases and J by 0 bases, leaving 8 bases between them. The germline CDR1 and CDR2 sequences are LGHNA and YNFKEQ. The CDR3 covers 15 residues. General observations from the study: It was tumor-adjacent and tumor-blood pairs that overlapped less than tumor region pairs did.

TCR beta cDNA was reverse-transcribed from roughly 520 ng of total RNA. The reaction used a constant-region primer and ProtoScript II reverse transcriptase. Investigators got TCR beta libraries out of three nested multiplex PCR rounds, done with slightly modified ARM-PCR. TRBV1-TRBV30 forward and Cbeta reverse primers drove the first two roughly 10-cycle rounds. One entry per CDR3 protein results from TCRdb running MiXCR on the multiplex PCR reads. The table shows fewer than 250,000 distinct CDR3 sequences, with roughly two thirds occurring only once. Blood RNA was derived from unsorted whole blood, and germline DNA was extracted too. To note about this clonotype: Antigen unknown.

V gene TRBV4-2 combines with J gene TRBJ1-1; D gene ambiguous. Sequenced material: peripheral blood. The TCR sequence derives from an older woman with primary liver carcinoma and hepatitis B virus infection. DNA of the CDR3: TGTGCCAGCAGCCAAGAAGCACGGGTGAACACTGAAGCTTTCTTT. It yields the protein CASSQEARVNTEAFF.